These 7 T cell receptor beta chains were all obtained from the same sample, sequenced in a study of cytomegalovirus exposure and HLA in healthy donors (TCRdb year 2017). Receptors were amplified or captured by the immunoSEQ multiplex PCR assay. A mixture of 60 forward primers for TCR Vbeta segments and 13 reverse primers for TCR Jbeta segments was used in the multiplex PCR. This is the immuneACCESS table as TCRdb keeps it, with only in-frame sequences that have V and J called. A part of the clones is gone; compared with another copy, unresolved V genes explain less than half, and the rest is unexplained. The table for this sample lists roughly 130,000 clones; about three fifths of them were counted only once. Roughly 1.9% of the sample is held by the ten biggest clonotypes. The material sequenced was PBMCs. The receptors were sampled from a male donor in good health and CMV-seronegative.

The rearrangement links TRBV27 to TRBJ2-1, with TRBD2 matching 7 bases. This CDR3 has 15 amino acids. The V and J ends lost 6 bases and 1 base, in that order; junction bases with no gene match: 6. The germline V gene has CDR1 MNHEY and CDR2 SMNVEV (reference sequence). CDR3 in amino acids: CASSPGGRSYNEQFF. The DNA for the CDR3 is TGTGCCAGCAGCCCGGGGGGTCGATCCTACAATGAGCAGTTCTTC.

V gene TRBV7-2 combines with J gene TRBJ2-1; 7 bases fit TRBD2. Looked up from germline, CDR1 is SGHTA and CDR2 is FQGNSA. This CDR3 comprises 15 residues. Trimming removed 5 bases from V and 1 base from J; junction bases left unmatched: 5. CDR3 coding DNA: TGTGCCAGCAGCGCCACTAGCGTGTCCTACAATGAGCAGTTCTTC. Residues: CASSATSVSYNEQFF.

The chain joins TRBV29-1 to TRBJ2-5; the D gene is possibly TRBD2 (6 bases). Germline values: CDR1 SQVTM, CDR2 ANQGSEA. V was clipped by 4 bases and J by 5 bases, with 17 bases between them. This CDR3 has 14 residues. The DNA of the CDR3 is TGCAGCGTTGGGGGGACTCGAGGGCTGGAGACCCAGTACTTC. Its protein product is CSVGGTRGLETQYF.

This chain connects TRBV7-7 to TRBJ2-2, with a weak D call TRBD1 (6 bases). Germline V lookup: CDR1 SSHAT, CDR2 FNYEAQ (reference sequence). Trimming stripped 5 bases from V and 6 bases from J, with 7 bases between. The CDR3 is 12 amino acids. CDR3 amino acids: CASSPGAGELFF. DNA of the CDR3: TGTGCCAGCAGCCCAGGGGCCGGGGAGCTGTTTTTT. Full variable domain (rest looked up from reference TRBV7-7 and TRBJ2-2): GAGVSQSPRYKVTKRGQDVTLRCDPISSHATLYWYQQALGQGPEFLTYFNYEAQPDKSGLPSDRFSAERPEGSISTLTIQRTEQRDSAMYRCASSPGAGELFFGEGSRLTVL.

This clone was picked up one time. A junction end diverges from the germline sequence, so it may reflect a read error. The V and J genes are TRBV6-6 and TRBJ1-2; no clear D gene. This CDR3 is built from 16 residues. The germline V gene has CDR1 MNHNY and CDR2 SVGAGI (reference sequence). The CDR3 nucleotides read TGTGCCAGCAGTTACTCGCCGACGGCTCCTAACTATGGCTACATCTTC. Translation gives CASSYSPTAPNYGYIF.

The rearrangement links TRBV4-3 to TRBJ1-4, with TRBD1 identical over 9 bases. The junction had 7 bases not matched to a gene; V was cut back by 0 bases and J by 8 bases. The CDR3 extends over 16 amino acids. Germline assignment: CDR1 LGHNA and CDR2 YSLEER. Here the CDR3 reads CASSQDRGQGQEKLFF. The CDR3 nucleotides are TGCGCCAGCAGCCAAGATAGGGGACAGGGACAGGAAAAACTGTTTTTT.

This sequence joins TRBV6-1 and TRBJ1-2, with 7 bases aligning to TRBD1. CDR1 MNHNS and CDR2 SASEGT come from the germline V gene. CDR3 length equals 13 residues. V lost 6 bases, J lost 3 bases, and 4 bases stayed unmatched. This CDR3 reads CASRQGWDYGYTF. In DNA form, the CDR3 reads TGTGCCAGCAGACAGGGGTGGGACTATGGCTACACCTTC.